Here is one T cell receptor (beta chain) with its context. Its antigen is currently unknown. Memory CD4+ cells were the fraction left after CD45RA+ naive selection. Assay execution took place at the deep level. Some clones are missing from TCRdb's copy, which holds only in-frame ones; the method was immunoSEQ multiplex PCR. The sample shows around 1.5 million clones, around 98% of them seen only once. This record belongs to a study of shared clonotypes between healthy human individuals. Germline V CDR1 and CDR2: SGHDN, FVKESK. CDR3 size: 17 residues. The V and J ends lost 0 bases and 2 bases respectively, with 16 bases between them. General study results and limits: Among the subsets, naive ones generally showed larger estimated richness than memory ones. Only blood was sampled; tissue repertoires likely differ.

The source is a man aged 25 to 45 in good health. The chain joins TRBV14 to TRBJ2-5; D is unclear. The sequenced sample was naive CD4+ T cells sorted from blood. Sample subset: CD45RA+ positively selected. The CDR3 here is CASSQDGRMGWQETQYF. The CDR3 DNA follows: TGTGCCAGCAGCCAAGATGGGCGGATGGGGTGGCAAGAGACCCAGTACTTC.